This T cell receptor (beta chain) comes out of a study of blood T cell repertoires in COVID-19 (dated by TCRdb to the early 2020s). A note on the overall study: Samples covering the acute and convalescent phases of COVID-19 were provided by collaborators in the United States, Italy and Spain. Where available, HLA class I and class II types were taken from metadata supplied by the sample provider and were not determined by assay-based typing. The repertoires were made available in a free public database intended to serve as a resource for research on the immune response to SARS-CoV-2. The prospective study material was composed of cDNA or gDNA derived from T cells, B-cell-depleted T cells, or PBMCs. The dataset comprised deeply sampled blood TCRbeta repertoires from subjects exposed to, actively infected with, or recovered from COVID-19. Nearly every sample came with metadata listing a de-identified subject ID, COVID-19 status, age in years and sex. Samples were obtained from the ongoing ImmuneRACE study (first 160 participants) and from 1,254 subjects provided by 6 global collaborators. Study-wide conclusions, independent of this receptor: The quantity of clinical and demographic metadata differed by source and by participant and was supplied without curation.

In regard to this clone: Its target antigen remains unknown. No quality values exist for individual bases; no much larger clone is one base distant.

Collaborating institutions collected whole blood in K2EDTA tubes following their own protocols. Collaborator samples were shipped for TCRbeta analysis as frozen whole blood, isolated PBMCs, or DNA extracted from either sample type. TCRbeta CDR3 regions were amplified from genomic DNA by means of the immunoSEQ Assay, a bias-controlled multiplex PCR. On the study's bioinformatics: The number of nucleated cells in each sample was estimated by amplification of reference gene primers within the assay. Sequence reads were collapsed and filtered to measure the absolute abundance of every unique TCRbeta CDR3 rearrangement. For each sample, productive Simpson clonality was calculated as the square root of Simpson's diversity index over productive rearrangements. As stored in TCRdb, this immuneACCESS dataset retains in-frame rearrangements with V and J assigned. A fraction of the clones does not appear; measured against another copy, unresolved V genes explain less than half of the discrepancy, and the remainder lacks a known reason. The DNA was the basis for D and trimming; V, J and clone size are from that table. This sample lists about 200,000 clones; 84% were detected once. The ten largest clones take up roughly 5% of the sample.

Sequences MGHRA (CDR1) and YSYEKL (CDR2) are obtained from the germline V gene. Compared with germline, V lacks 3 bases and J lacks 4 bases; bases without a gene match: 7. The CDR3 runs 15 amino acids, cysteine and phenylalanine included. CDR3 DNA is the only sequence kept; it has 45 bases, read in frame from the first base. Here the chain combines TRBV4-1 and TRBJ1-2, with 8 junctional bases fitting TRBD1. The sequenced sample consisted of peripheral blood. The clonotype comes from a woman aged 70-85 years with active or convalescent COVID-19. The nucleotide sequence reads as follows: TGCGCCAGCAGCCAGGGACAGGCTCTTCCCTATGGCTACACCTTC. Translated, this is CASSQGQALPYGYTF.